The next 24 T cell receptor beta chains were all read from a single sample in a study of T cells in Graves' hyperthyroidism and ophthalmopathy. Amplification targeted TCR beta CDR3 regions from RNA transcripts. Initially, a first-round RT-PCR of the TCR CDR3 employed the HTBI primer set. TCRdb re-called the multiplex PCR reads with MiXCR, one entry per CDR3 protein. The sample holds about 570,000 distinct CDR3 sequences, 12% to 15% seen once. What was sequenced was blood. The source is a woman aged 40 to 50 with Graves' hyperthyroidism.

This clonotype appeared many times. DNA of the CDR3: TGTGCCAGCAGCAGGGGCAATGAGCAGTTCTTC. Encoded protein: CASSRGNEQFF. The J gene is TRBJ2-1, the V gene TRBV6-1, with TRBD1 as a possible D gene (6 bases). V shed 6 bases and J shed 6 bases, with 6 bases lying between them. In germline, CDR1 is MNHNS, CDR2 SASEGT. CDR3 length: 11 residues.

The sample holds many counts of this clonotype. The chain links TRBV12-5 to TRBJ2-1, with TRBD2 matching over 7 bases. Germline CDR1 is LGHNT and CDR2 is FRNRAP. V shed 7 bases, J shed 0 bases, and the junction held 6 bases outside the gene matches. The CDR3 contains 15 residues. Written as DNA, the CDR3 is TGTGCTAGTGCCCGGAGCGGGATCTCCTACAATGAGCAGTTCTTC. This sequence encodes CASARSGISYNEQFF.

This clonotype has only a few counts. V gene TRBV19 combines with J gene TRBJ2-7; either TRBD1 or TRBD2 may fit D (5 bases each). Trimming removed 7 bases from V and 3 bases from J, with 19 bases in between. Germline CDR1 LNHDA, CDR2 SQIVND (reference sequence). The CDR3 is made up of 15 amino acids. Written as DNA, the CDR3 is TGTGCCAGTATGGACCGGGACGGAGGTAACTACGAGCAGTACTTC. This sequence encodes CASMDRDGGNYEQYF.

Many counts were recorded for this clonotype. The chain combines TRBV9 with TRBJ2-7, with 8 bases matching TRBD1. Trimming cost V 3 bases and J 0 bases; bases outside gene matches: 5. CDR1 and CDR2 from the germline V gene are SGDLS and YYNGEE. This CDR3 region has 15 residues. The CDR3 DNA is TGTGCCAGCAGCGCGGGACAGGTCAACTCCTACGAGCAGTACTTC. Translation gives CASSAGQVNSYEQYF.

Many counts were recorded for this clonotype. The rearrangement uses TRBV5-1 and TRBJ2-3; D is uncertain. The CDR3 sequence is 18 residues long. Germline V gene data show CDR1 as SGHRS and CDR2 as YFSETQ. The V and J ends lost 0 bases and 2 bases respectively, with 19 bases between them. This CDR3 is CASSLEYSLWTATDTQYF. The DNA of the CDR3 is TGCGCCAGCAGCTTGGAATATTCTTTGTGGACCGCCACAGATACGCAGTATTTT.

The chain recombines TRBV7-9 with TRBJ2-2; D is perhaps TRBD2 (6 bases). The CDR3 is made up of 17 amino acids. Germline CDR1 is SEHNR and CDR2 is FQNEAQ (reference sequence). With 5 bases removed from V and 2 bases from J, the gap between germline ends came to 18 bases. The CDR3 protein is CASSPVRGGLNTGELFF. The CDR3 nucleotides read TGTGCCAGCAGCCCCGTCCGGGGAGGTCTTAACACCGGGGAGCTGTTTTTT.

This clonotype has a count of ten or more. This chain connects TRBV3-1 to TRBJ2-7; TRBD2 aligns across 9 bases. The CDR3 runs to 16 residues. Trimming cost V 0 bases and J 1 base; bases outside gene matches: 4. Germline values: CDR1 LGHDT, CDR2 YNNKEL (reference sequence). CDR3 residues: CASSQDASGGSYEQYF. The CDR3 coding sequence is TGTGCCAGCAGCCAAGATGCCAGCGGGGGGTCCTACGAGCAGTACTTC.

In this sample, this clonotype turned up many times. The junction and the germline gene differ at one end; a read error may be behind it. The CDR3 DNA follows: TGCAGTGCCGATCCACTAGCGGGTTCTTACGAGCAGTACTTT. It encodes CSADPLAGSYEQYF. The chain couples TRBV20-1 to TRBJ2-7; 9 bases line up with TRBD2. Germline assignment: CDR1 DFQATT and CDR2 SNEGSKA (reference sequence). The CDR3 has 14 amino acids.

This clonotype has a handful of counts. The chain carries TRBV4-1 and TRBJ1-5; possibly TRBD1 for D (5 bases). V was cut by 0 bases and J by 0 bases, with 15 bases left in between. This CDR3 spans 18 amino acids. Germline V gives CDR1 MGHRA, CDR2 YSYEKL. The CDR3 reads CASSQEPVRDLSNQPQHF. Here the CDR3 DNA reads TGCGCCAGCAGCCAAGAACCCGTCCGGGACCTTAGCAATCAGCCCCAGCATTTT.

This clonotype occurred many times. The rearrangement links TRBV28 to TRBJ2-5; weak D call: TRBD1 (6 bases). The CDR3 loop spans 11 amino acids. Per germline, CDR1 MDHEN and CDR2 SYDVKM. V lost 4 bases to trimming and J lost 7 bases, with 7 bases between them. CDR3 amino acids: CASSSTGTQYF. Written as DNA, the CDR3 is TGTGCCAGCAGTTCGACAGGGACCCAGTACTTC.

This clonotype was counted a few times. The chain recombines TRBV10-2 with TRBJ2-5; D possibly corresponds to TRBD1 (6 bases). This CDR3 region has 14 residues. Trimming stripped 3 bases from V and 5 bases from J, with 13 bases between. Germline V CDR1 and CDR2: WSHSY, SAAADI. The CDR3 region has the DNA TGCGCCAGCAGTGAAACAGGGACCTCGGAGACCCAGTACTTC. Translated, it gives CASSETGTSETQYF.

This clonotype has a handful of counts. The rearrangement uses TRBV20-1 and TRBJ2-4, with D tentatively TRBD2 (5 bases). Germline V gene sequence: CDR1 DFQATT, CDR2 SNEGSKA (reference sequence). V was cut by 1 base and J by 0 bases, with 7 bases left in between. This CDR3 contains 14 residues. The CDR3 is CSARGSGAKNIQYF. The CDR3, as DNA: TGCAGTGCTAGAGGGAGCGGAGCCAAAAACATTCAGTACTTC.

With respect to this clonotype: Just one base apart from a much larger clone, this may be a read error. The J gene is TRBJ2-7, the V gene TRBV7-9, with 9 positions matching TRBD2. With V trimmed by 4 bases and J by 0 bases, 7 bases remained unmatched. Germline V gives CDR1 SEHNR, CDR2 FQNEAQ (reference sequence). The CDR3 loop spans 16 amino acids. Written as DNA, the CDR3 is TGTGCCAGCAGCTCGCGGGAGGGATTTTCCTCCTACGAGCAGTACTTC. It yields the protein CASSSREGFSSYEQYF.

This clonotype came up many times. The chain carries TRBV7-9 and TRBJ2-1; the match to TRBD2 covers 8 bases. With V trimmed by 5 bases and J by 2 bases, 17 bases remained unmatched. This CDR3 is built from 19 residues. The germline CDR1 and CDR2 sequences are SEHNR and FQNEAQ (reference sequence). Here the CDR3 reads CASSRELISGRDTYNEQFF. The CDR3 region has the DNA TGTGCCAGCAGCCGTGAATTGATCAGCGGGAGAGATACCTACAATGAGCAGTTCTTC.

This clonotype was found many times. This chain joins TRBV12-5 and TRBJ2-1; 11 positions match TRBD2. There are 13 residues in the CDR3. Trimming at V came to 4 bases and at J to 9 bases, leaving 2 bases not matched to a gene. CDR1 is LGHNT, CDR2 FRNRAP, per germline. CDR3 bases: TGTGCTAGTGGTTCGCTAGCGGGGGGTGAGCAGTTCTTC. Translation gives CASGSLAGGEQFF.

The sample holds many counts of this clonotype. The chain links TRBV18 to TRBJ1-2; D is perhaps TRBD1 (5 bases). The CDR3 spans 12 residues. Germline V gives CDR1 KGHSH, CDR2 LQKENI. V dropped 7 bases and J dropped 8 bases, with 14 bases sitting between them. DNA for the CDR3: TGTGCCAGCTTCTCGGACATCTCCGGCTACACCTTC. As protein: CASFSDISGYTF.

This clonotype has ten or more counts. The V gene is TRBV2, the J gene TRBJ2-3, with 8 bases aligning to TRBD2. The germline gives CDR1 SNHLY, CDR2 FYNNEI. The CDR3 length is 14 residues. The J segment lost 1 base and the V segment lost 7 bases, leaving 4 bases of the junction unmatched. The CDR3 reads CASNLAGRTDTQYF. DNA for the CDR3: TGTGCCAGCAATCTAGCGGGCCGCACAGATACGCAGTATTTT.

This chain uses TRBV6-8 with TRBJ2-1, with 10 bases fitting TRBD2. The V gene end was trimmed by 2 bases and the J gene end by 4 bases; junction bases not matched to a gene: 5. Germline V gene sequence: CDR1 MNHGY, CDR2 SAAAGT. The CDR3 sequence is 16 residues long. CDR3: CASSYKAGGGYNEQFF. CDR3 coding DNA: TGTGCCAGCAGTTACAAAGCGGGAGGGGGTTACAATGAGCAGTTCTTC.

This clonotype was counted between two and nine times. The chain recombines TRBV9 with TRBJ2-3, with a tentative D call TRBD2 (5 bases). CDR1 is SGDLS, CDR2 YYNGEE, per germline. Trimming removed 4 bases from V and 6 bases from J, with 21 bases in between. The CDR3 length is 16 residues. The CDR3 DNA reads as TGTGCCAGCAGCTACGAGGGTGGCTCTTTTGGGGATACGCAGTATTTT. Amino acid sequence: CASSYEGGSFGDTQYF. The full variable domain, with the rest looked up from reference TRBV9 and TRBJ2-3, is DSGVTQTPKHLITATGQRVTLRCSPRSGDLSVYWYQQSLDQGLQFLIQYYNGEERAKGNILERFSAQQFPDLHSELNLSSLELGDSALYFCASSYEGGSFGDTQYFGPGTRLTVL.

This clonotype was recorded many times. The CDR3, as DNA: TGTGCCAGCAGTGGACTGGAGGGCCGAGCCGAGCAGTACTTC. This gives the protein CASSGLEGRAEQYF. The gene calls are TRBV28 and TRBJ2-7, with D perhaps matching TRBD2 (6 bases). The CDR3 has 14 amino acids. The V gene lost 5 bases and the J gene lost 6 bases, with 17 bases spanning the gap. The germline V gene has CDR1 MDHEN and CDR2 SYDVKM.

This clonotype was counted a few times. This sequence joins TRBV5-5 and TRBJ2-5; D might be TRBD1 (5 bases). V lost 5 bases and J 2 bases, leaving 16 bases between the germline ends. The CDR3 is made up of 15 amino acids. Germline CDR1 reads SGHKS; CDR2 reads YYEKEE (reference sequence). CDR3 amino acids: CASSPVDRKQETQYF. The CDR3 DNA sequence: TGTGCCAGCAGTCCCGTTGACAGAAAACAAGAGACCCAGTACTTC.

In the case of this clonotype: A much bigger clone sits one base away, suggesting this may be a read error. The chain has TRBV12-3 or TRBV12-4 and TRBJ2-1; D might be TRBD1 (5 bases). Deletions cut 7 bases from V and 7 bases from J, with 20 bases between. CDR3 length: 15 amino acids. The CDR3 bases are TGTGCCAGCAACCAAGAAAGGGGCCGTAGGAATGAGCAGTTCTTC. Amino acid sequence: CASNQERGRRNEQFF.

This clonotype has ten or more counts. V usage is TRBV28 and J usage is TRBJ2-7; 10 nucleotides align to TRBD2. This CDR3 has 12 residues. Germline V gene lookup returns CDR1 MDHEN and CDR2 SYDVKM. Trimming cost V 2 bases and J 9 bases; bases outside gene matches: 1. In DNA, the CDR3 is TGTGCCAGCAGTTTAAGCGGGGGGGGGCAGTACTTC. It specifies CASSLSGGGQYF.

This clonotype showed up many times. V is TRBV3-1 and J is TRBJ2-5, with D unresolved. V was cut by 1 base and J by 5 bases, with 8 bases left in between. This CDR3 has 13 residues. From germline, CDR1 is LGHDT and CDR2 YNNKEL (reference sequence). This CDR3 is CASSQGTLETQYF. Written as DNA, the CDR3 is TGTGCCAGCAGCCAAGGGACCCTGGAGACCCAGTACTTC.